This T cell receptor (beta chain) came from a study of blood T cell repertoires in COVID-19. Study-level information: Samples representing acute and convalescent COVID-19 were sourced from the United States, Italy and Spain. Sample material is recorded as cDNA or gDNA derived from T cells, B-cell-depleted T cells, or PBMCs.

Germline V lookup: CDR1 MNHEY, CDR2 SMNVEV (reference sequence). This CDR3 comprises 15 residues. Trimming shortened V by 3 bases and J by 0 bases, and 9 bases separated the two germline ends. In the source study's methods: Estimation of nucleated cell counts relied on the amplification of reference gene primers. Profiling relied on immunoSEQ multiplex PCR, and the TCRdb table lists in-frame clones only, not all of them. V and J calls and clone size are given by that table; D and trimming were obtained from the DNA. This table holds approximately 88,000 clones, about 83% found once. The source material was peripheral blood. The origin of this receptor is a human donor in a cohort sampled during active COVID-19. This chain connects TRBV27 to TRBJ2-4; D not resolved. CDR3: CASSFSSLAKNIQYF. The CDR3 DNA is TGTGCCAGCAGTTTTAGCAGCTTAGCCAAAAACATTCAGTACTTC.